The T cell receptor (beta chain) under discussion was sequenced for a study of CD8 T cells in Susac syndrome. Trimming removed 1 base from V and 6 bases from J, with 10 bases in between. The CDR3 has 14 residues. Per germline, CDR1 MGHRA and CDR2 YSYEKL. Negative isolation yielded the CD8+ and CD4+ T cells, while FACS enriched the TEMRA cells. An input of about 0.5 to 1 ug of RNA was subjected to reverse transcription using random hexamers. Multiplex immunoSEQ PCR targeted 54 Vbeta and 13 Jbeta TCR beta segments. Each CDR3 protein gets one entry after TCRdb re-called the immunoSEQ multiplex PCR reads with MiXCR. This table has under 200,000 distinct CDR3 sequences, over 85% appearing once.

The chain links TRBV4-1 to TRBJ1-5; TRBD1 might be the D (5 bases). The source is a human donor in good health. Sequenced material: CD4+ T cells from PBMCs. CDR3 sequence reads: CASSQAGTVQPQHF. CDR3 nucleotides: TGCGCCAGCAGCCAAGCAGGGACGGTTCAGCCCCAGCATTTT.